Listed below are T cell receptor beta chains from one sample, sequenced in a study of T cell responses to AZD1222 COVID-19 vaccine. Method: immunoSEQ multiplex PCR; TCRdb's copy keeps in-frame clones and lacks some. The sample shows about 180,000 clones, roughly nine tenths of them seen only once. The material was peripheral blood, obtained on day 0 of AZD1222 vaccination. These receptors were obtained from an adult in good health. CDR3s include the opening cysteine and the closing phenylalanine or tryptophan. The order of the fields is J gene, clone size, D gene, V gene, CDR3 protein, CDR3 DNA. D genes are given only for firm matches. Where a row states a size, it is once, few, many or the class of an expanded clone; other rows omit it.

TRBJ2-7 NA NA TRBV30 CAWRGPGERYEQYF TGTGCCTGGAGGGGTCCGGGAGAGAGGTACGAGCAGTACTTC
TRBJ1-1 NA TRBD1 TRBV28 CASSLGTTGREHTEAFF TGTGCCAGCAGTTTAGGGACGACAGGGAGGGAGCACACTGAAGCTTTCTTT
TRBJ1-1 NA TRBD1 TRBV5-4 CASSLQGGFAEAFF TGTGCCAGCAGCTTGCAGGGGGGGTTCGCTGAAGCTTTCTTT
TRBJ2-3 NA NA TRBV9 CASSGGWGHTDTQYF TGTGCCAGCAGCGGAGGGTGGGGTCACACAGATACGCAGTATTTT
TRBJ1-1 NA NA TRBV11-3 CASSLGRNTEAFF TGTGCCAGCAGCTTAGGAAGGAACACTGAAGCTTTCTTT
TRBJ1-6 few NA TRBV28 CASSSPGLNSPLHF TGTGCCAGCAGTTCACCAGGGTTAAATTCACCCCTCCACTTT
TRBJ2-2 few NA TRBV6-5 CARQDYSNTGELFF TGTGCCAGACAGGACTACTCGAACACCGGGGAGCTGTTTTTT
TRBJ2-5 NA NA TRBV21-1 CASSNLAGGLKTQYF TGTGCCAGCAGCAACCTAGCGGGGGGGCTGAAGACCCAGTACTTC
TRBJ2-7 NA TRBD2 TRBV6-5 CASSYTSGRSDEQYF TGTGCCAGCAGTTACACTAGCGGGAGGTCGGACGAGCAGTACTTC
TRBJ2-7 NA NA TRBV7-2 CASRPGGSTYEQYF TGTGCCAGCAGGCCCGGGGGCTCCACCTACGAGCAGTACTTC
TRBJ2-7 NA TRBD2 TRBV29-1 CSGRAGVGEQYF TGCAGCGGCCGAGCGGGAGTGGGGGAGCAGTACTTC
TRBJ1-4 NA NA TRBV6-2/TRBV6-3 CASSYARAPSNEKLFF TGTGCCAGCAGTTACGCCAGGGCCCCGAGCAATGAAAAACTGTTTTTT
TRBJ2-1 NA TRBD2 TRBV24-1 CATSGGGASVEQFF TGTGCCACCAGCGGCGGGGGGGCCTCGGTTGAGCAGTTCTTC
TRBJ1-1 NA NA TRBV11-2 CASSLVVQGGTEAFF TGTGCCAGCAGCTTAGTGGTACAGGGAGGCACTGAAGCTTTCTTT
TRBJ1-2 NA NA TRBV12-5 CASGLGGNYGYTF TGTGCTAGTGGTTTGGGGGGGAACTATGGCTACACCTTC
TRBJ2-7 NA NA TRBV5-1 CASSLEGLLAAGEQYF TGCGCCAGCAGCTTGGAGGGGTTGTTGGCCGCGGGCGAGCAGTACTTC
TRBJ1-5 NA NA TRBV19 CASSISVGGSNQPQHF TGTGCCAGTAGTATCTCCGTAGGGGGGAGCAATCAGCCCCAGCATTTT
TRBJ2-2 NA NA TRBV18 CASSPRSRGQNTGELFF TGTGCCAGCTCACCAAGAAGTCGGGGACAGAACACCGGGGAGCTGTTTTTT
TRBJ2-7 NA TRBD1 TRBV29-1 CSGQGPYEQYF TGCAGCGGACAGGGACCGTACGAGCAGTACTTC
TRBJ1-5 NA NA TRBV5-8 CASGGRNQPQHF TGTGCCAGCGGGGGGCGGAATCAGCCCCAGCATTTT
TRBJ1-1 NA NA TRBV18 CASSPVGKTVDYEAFF TGTGCCAGCTCCCCCGTGGGCAAGACGGTTGATTACGAAGCTTTCTTT
TRBJ1-1 NA NA TRBV19 CASSRRGNTEAFF TGTGCCAGTAGTCGTCGAGGTAACACTGAAGCTTTCTTT
TRBJ2-1 NA NA TRBV5-5 CASSLTSGTTYNEQFF TGTGCCAGCAGCCTTACCTCCGGGACAACCTACAATGAGCAGTTCTTC
TRBJ1-5 NA TRBD1 TRBV4-3 CASSPTRQGFDQPQHF TGCGCCAGCAGCCCGACCCGACAGGGGTTTGATCAGCCCCAGCATTTT
TRBJ1-3 NA NA TRBV9 CASRGPGGGNTIYF TGTGCCAGCAGAGGGCCTGGGGGTGGAAACACCATATATTTT
TRBJ2-1 NA TRBD2 TRBV19 CASNLAGGTEQFF TGTGCCAGTAATTTAGCGGGGGGGACGGAGCAGTTCTTC
TRBJ1-6 NA NA TRBV7-9 CASSLAVGHQSSYNSPLHF TGTGCCAGCAGCTTAGCAGTAGGACACCAGAGCTCCTATAATTCACCCCTCCACTTT
TRBJ1-4 NA NA TRBV6-2/TRBV6-3 CASSSRGGNEKLFF TGTGCCAGCAGTTCGCGGGGGGGTAATGAAAAACTGTTTTTT
TRBJ2-3 NA TRBD2 TRBV19 CASRGLAGWDTQYF TGTGCCAGTAGGGGACTAGCGGGGTGGGATACGCAGTATTTT
TRBJ2-2 NA TRBD2 TRBV19 CASSTLGAGGPGGELFF TGTGCCAGTAGCACCCTCGGGGCGGGAGGGCCTGGCGGGGAGCTGTTTTTT
TRBJ1-1 NA NA TRBV6-5 CASSYSGTQNTEAFF TGTGCCAGCAGTTACTCGGGGACACAGAACACTGAAGCTTTCTTT
TRBJ2-7 NA TRBD2 TRBV19 CASSMLAGTYEQYF TGTGCCAGTAGTATGCTAGCGGGAACCTACGAGCAGTACTTC
TRBJ2-7 NA TRBD2 TRBV5-4 CASSSPGRDDYEQYF TGTGCCAGCAGTTCCCCCGGGAGGGACGACTACGAGCAGTACTTC
TRBJ1-2 NA NA TRBV7-2 CASSIGTDRAF TGTGCCAGCAGCATCGGGACGGATAGGGCCTTC
TRBJ2-7 NA NA TRBV20-1 CSASPIQHSYEQYF TGCAGTGCTAGTCCGATACAGCACTCCTACGAGCAGTACTTC
TRBJ2-7 NA TRBD2 TRBV6-5 CASRAGGGEQYF TGTGCCAGCAGGGCCGGGGGGGGAGAGCAGTACTTC
TRBJ1-2 NA TRBD1 TRBV6-5 CASRTGGAGDYGYTF TGTGCCAGCAGGACAGGGGGCGCAGGGGACTATGGCTACACCTTC
TRBJ2-2 NA TRBD2 TRBV5-1 CASESRTSGNTGELFF TGCGCCAGCGAGAGCCGTACTAGCGGGAACACCGGGGAGCTGTTTTTT
TRBJ1-2 NA TRBD1 TRBV5-1 CASRVEDRSNYGYTF TGCGCCAGCAGGGTCGAGGACAGGTCTAACTATGGCTACACCTTC
TRBJ1-6 NA NA TRBV19 CASSNGGEGSPLHF TGTGCCAGTAGTAACGGCGGAGAAGGTTCACCCCTCCACTTT
TRBJ2-1 once TRBD1 TRBV19 CAIRGQGHNEQFF TGTGCCATTAGGGGACAGGGGCACAATGAGCAGTTCTTC
TRBJ1-2 once TRBD1 TRBV7-9 CASSLGGRGQGYTF TGTGCCAGCAGCTTAGGGGGCAGGGGGCAAGGCTACACCTTC
TRBJ1-1 few NA TRBV11-2 CASSSGLGGTEAFF TGTGCCAGCAGCTCGGGCCTGGGGGGCACTGAAGCTTTCTTT
TRBJ1-6 NA NA TRBV6-1 CASSEASGGDSPLHF TGTGCCAGCAGTGAAGCTTCGGGGGGGGATTCACCCCTCCACTTT
TRBJ2-7 once TRBD2 TRBV6-1 CASSEIGTSGSFYEQYF TGTGCCAGCAGTGAAATAGGTACTAGCGGGAGCTTCTACGAGCAGTACTTC
TRBJ1-2 NA NA TRBV5-1 CASSLSGGSNYGYTF TGCGCCAGCAGCCTCAGCGGGGGCTCTAACTATGGCTACACCTTC
TRBJ2-1 NA NA TRBV7-2 CASSSPPGTPQFYNEQFF TGTGCCAGCAGCTCCCCCCCCGGGACACCTCAATTCTACAATGAGCAGTTCTTC
TRBJ2-1 few NA TRBV25-1 CASSALYNEQFF TGTGCCAGCAGTGCCCTCTACAATGAGCAGTTCTTC
TRBJ2-5 NA NA TRBV9 CASSVGSGRQETQYF TGTGCCAGCAGCGTAGGTTCTGGAAGGCAAGAGACCCAGTACTTC
TRBJ2-1 NA TRBD1 TRBV5-4 CASSGLLQGADNEQFF TGTGCCAGCAGCGGCCTACTCCAGGGGGCAGACAATGAGCAGTTCTTC
TRBJ1-3 few TRBD1 TRBV30 CAWIPGGPGNTIYF TGTGCCTGGATACCAGGGGGGCCTGGAAACACCATATATTTT
TRBJ1-1 NA NA TRBV18 CASSPEEGTAFF TGTGCCAGCTCACCGGAAGAGGGAACAGCTTTCTTT